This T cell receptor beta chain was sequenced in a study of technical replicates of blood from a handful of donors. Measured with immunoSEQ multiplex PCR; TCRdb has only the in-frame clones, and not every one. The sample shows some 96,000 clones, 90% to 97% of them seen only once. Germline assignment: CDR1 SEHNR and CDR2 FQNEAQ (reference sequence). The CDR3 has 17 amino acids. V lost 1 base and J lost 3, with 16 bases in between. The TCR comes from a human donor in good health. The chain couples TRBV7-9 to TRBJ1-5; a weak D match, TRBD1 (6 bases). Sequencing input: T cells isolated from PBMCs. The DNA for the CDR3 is TGTGCCAGCAGCTTAGTAGGAGCCGGGACAAACAATCAGCCCCAGCATTTT. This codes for CASSLVGAGTNNQPQHF.